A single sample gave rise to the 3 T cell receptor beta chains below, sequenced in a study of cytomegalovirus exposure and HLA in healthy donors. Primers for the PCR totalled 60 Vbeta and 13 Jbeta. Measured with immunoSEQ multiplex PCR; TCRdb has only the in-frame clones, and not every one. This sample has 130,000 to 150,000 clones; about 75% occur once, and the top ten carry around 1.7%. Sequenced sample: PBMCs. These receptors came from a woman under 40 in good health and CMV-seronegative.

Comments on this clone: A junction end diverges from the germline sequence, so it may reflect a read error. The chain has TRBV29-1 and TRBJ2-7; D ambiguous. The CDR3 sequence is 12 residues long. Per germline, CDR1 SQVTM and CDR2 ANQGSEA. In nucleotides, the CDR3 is TGCAGCGTTGTAACAGATTCCTACGAGCAGCACTTC. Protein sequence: CSVVTDSYEQHF.

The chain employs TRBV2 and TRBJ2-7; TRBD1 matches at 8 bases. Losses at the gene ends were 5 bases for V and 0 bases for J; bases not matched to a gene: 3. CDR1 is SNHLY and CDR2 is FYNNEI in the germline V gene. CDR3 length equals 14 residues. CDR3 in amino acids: CASSRDRSSYEQYF. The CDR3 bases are TGTGCCAGCAGTAGGGACAGGAGCTCCTACGAGCAGTACTTC.

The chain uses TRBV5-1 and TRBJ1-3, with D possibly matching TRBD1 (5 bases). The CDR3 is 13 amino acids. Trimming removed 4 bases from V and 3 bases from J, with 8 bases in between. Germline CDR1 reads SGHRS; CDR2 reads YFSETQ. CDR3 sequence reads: CASSPGGGNTIYF. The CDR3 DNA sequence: TGCGCCAGCAGCCCGGGGGGTGGAAACACCATATATTTT.